A selection of T cell receptor beta chains follows, all from one sample in a study of cytomegalovirus exposure and HLA in healthy donors. Profiling relied on immunoSEQ multiplex PCR, and the TCRdb table lists in-frame clones only, not all of them. The data contain over 150,000 clones, 75% to 90% of them singletons. Sequenced material: PBMCs. The receptors were sampled from a woman younger than 30 in good health and CMV-seronegative. Each CDR3 is given with its conserved first and last residue. D genes are given only for firm matches. A row's size may be missing; if present it is once, few, many or a size class.

v_gene: TRBV7-2; abundance: once; j_gene: TRBJ2-1; d_gene: TRBD2; CDR3aa: CASSLGTSGSREQFF; CDR3nt: TGTGCCAGCAGCCTTGGGACTAGCGGGAGCAGGGAGCAGTTCTTC
v_gene: TRBV4-3; abundance: -; j_gene: TRBJ2-7; d_gene: TRBD2; CDR3aa: CASSQELAGEGDEQYF; CDR3nt: TGCGCCAGCAGCCAGGAGCTAGCGGGAGAAGGCGACGAGCAGTACTTC
v_gene: TRBV28; abundance: once; j_gene: TRBJ2-4; d_gene: TRBD2; CDR3aa: CASRPGLAGAKNIQYF; CDR3nt: TGTGCCAGCAGACCGGGACTAGCGGGAGCCAAAAACATTCAGTACTTC
v_gene: TRBV19; abundance: -; j_gene: TRBJ1-1; d_gene: -; CDR3aa: CASRGQLNTEAFF; CDR3nt: TGTGCCAGCCGGGGTCAACTGAACACTGAAGCTTTCTTT
v_gene: TRBV9; abundance: -; j_gene: TRBJ2-7; d_gene: TRBD1; CDR3aa: CASSPPGTGNEQYF; CDR3nt: TGTGCCAGCAGCCCCCCCGGGACAGGGAACGAGCAGTACTTC
v_gene: TRBV27; abundance: once; j_gene: TRBJ2-3; d_gene: -; CDR3aa: CASSSGPTDTQYF; CDR3nt: TGTGCCAGCAGTTCTGGCCCCACAGATACGCAGTATTTT
v_gene: TRBV9; abundance: -; j_gene: TRBJ1-2; d_gene: TRBD1; CDR3aa: CASSPGQGYYGYTF; CDR3nt: TGTGCCAGCAGCCCGGGACAGGGCTACTATGGCTACACCTTC
v_gene: TRBV27; abundance: -; j_gene: TRBJ2-7; d_gene: TRBD2; CDR3aa: CASRLWASGLYEQYF; CDR3nt: TGTGCCAGCAGATTATGGGCTAGCGGGCTTTACGAGCAGTACTTC
v_gene: TRBV4-3; abundance: -; j_gene: TRBJ2-7; d_gene: -; CDR3aa: CASSHYGGTYEQYF; CDR3nt: TGCGCCAGCAGCCATTACGGGGGAACCTACGAGCAGTACTTC
v_gene: TRBV6-6; abundance: once; j_gene: TRBJ2-7; d_gene: TRBD1; CDR3aa: CASSPTTGGEQYF; CDR3nt: TGTGCCAGCAGTCCAACTACAGGGGGCGAGCAGTACTTC
v_gene: TRBV25-1; abundance: few; j_gene: TRBJ1-2; d_gene: TRBD1; CDR3aa: CASRGQADGYTF; CDR3nt: TGTGCCAGCAGGGGACAGGCCGATGGCTACACCTTC
v_gene: TRBV9; abundance: -; j_gene: TRBJ1-2; d_gene: TRBD1; CDR3aa: CASSGGQGANYGYTF; CDR3nt: TGTGCCAGCAGCGGAGGACAGGGGGCGAACTATGGCTACACCTTC
v_gene: TRBV27; abundance: -; j_gene: TRBJ1-4; d_gene: TRBD1; CDR3aa: CASRDRGGKLFF; CDR3nt: TGTGCCAGCAGGGACAGGGGTGGAAAACTGTTTTTT
v_gene: TRBV7-9; abundance: -; j_gene: TRBJ2-7; d_gene: -; CDR3aa: CASSLGENTGEQYF; CDR3nt: TGTGCCAGCAGCTTAGGGGAGAACACCGGCGAGCAGTACTTC
v_gene: TRBV4-3; abundance: -; j_gene: TRBJ2-7; d_gene: TRBD1; CDR3aa: CASSQDGQGVQYF; CDR3nt: TGCGCCAGCAGCCAGGACGGACAGGGGGTGCAGTACTTC
v_gene: TRBV10-3; abundance: -; j_gene: TRBJ1-1; d_gene: -; CDR3aa: CAIIGERGRDAFF; CDR3nt: TGTGCCATCATAGGAGAGAGGGGGAGGGACGCTTTCTTT
v_gene: TRBV18; abundance: -; j_gene: TRBJ2-7; d_gene: TRBD2; CDR3aa: CASSPPFGPAGDEQYF; CDR3nt: TGTGCCAGCTCACCACCGTTCGGGCCAGCGGGGGACGAGCAGTACTTC
v_gene: TRBV30; abundance: -; j_gene: TRBJ1-2; d_gene: -; CDR3aa: CAWSGEEQGFRGYTF; CDR3nt: TGTGCCTGGAGTGGGGAAGAACAGGGCTTCAGAGGCTACACCTTC
v_gene: TRBV5-1; abundance: few; j_gene: TRBJ1-4; d_gene: -; CDR3aa: CASSLDSTNEKLFF; CDR3nt: TGCGCCAGCAGCTTGGACAGTACTAATGAAAAACTGTTTTTT
v_gene: TRBV2; abundance: -; j_gene: TRBJ1-2; d_gene: -; CDR3aa: CASSPRQDNPAVGSLNYGYTF; CDR3nt: TGTGCCAGCAGCCCTCGACAGGATAACCCAGCGGTGGGCTCTTTAAACTATGGCTACACCTTC
v_gene: TRBV15; abundance: -; j_gene: TRBJ1-1; d_gene: TRBD1; CDR3aa: CATSRADRQNTEAFF; CDR3nt: TGTGCCACCAGCAGAGCGGACAGGCAGAACACTGAAGCTTTCTTT
v_gene: TRBV6-1; abundance: once; j_gene: TRBJ2-2; d_gene: -; CDR3aa: CASSESSDTGELFF; CDR3nt: TGTGCCAGCAGTGAATCCTCGGACACCGGGGAGCTGTTTTTT
v_gene: TRBV19; abundance: few; j_gene: TRBJ1-5; d_gene: -; CDR3aa: CASSRDGGNSNQPQHF; CDR3nt: TGTGCCAGTAGCCGTGACGGGGGGAATAGCAATCAGCCCCAGCATTTT
v_gene: TRBV6-5; abundance: -; j_gene: TRBJ2-5; d_gene: TRBD2; CDR3aa: CASSLRLAGETQYF; CDR3nt: TGTGCCAGCAGTCTTAGACTAGCGGGAGAGACCCAGTACTTC
v_gene: TRBV27; abundance: -; j_gene: TRBJ2-3; d_gene: -; CDR3aa: CASSLSIYRFDTQYF; CDR3nt: TGTGCCAGCAGTTTATCCATCTATCGCTTCGATACGCAGTATTTT
v_gene: TRBV19; abundance: -; j_gene: TRBJ1-1; d_gene: -; CDR3aa: CASSIGRNTEAFF; CDR3nt: TGTGCCAGTAGTATAGGGAGGAACACTGAAGCTTTCTTT
v_gene: TRBV5-8; abundance: -; j_gene: TRBJ1-4; d_gene: -; CDR3aa: CASSIHPPIRATNEKLFF; CDR3nt: TGTGCCAGCAGCATCCATCCGCCCATTCGCGCAACTAATGAAAAACTGTTTTTT
v_gene: TRBV7-9; abundance: -; j_gene: TRBJ2-2; d_gene: TRBD1; CDR3aa: CASSLGQFNTGELFF; CDR3nt: TGTGCCAGCAGCCTGGGACAGTTCAACACCGGGGAGCTGTTTTTT
v_gene: TRBV13; abundance: -; j_gene: TRBJ2-3; d_gene: TRBD2; CDR3aa: CASSLDPPGGTDTQYF; CDR3nt: TGTGCCAGCAGCTTAGATCCCCCGGGAGGGACAGATACGCAGTATTTT
v_gene: TRBV6-1; abundance: -; j_gene: TRBJ1-1; d_gene: -; CDR3aa: CASRAGLQDTEAFF; CDR3nt: TGTGCCAGCAGGGCTGGGCTTCAGGACACTGAAGCTTTCTTT
v_gene: TRBV6-1; abundance: once; j_gene: TRBJ1-2; d_gene: -; CDR3aa: CASSELTGLNYGYTF; CDR3nt: TGTGCCAGCAGTGAACTCACAGGGCTCAACTATGGCTACACCTTC
v_gene: TRBV27; abundance: -; j_gene: TRBJ1-4; d_gene: -; CDR3aa: CASSSPLTNEKLFF; CDR3nt: TGTGCCAGCAGTTCACCACTAACTAATGAAAAACTGTTTTTT
v_gene: TRBV5-1; abundance: -; j_gene: TRBJ1-1; d_gene: -; CDR3aa: CASSLPDKRQVTSIRTEAFF; CDR3nt: TGCGCCAGCAGCTTGCCCGACAAAAGACAGGTAACGTCCATTCGCACTGAAGCTTTCTTT
v_gene: TRBV11-3; abundance: -; j_gene: TRBJ2-1; d_gene: TRBD1; CDR3aa: CASARTGRTYNEQFF; CDR3nt: TGTGCCAGCGCCCGGACAGGACGAACCTACAATGAGCAGTTCTTC
v_gene: TRBV10-1; abundance: -; j_gene: TRBJ1-1; d_gene: -; CDR3aa: CASKPPQSPSTEAFF; CDR3nt: TGCGCCAGCAAACCCCCACAGAGTCCTTCAACCGAAGCTTTCTTT
v_gene: TRBV18; abundance: -; j_gene: TRBJ2-7; d_gene: -; CDR3aa: CASSPYQGQANEQYF; CDR3nt: TGTGCCAGCTCACCATATCAGGGTCAGGCTAACGAGCAGTACTTC
v_gene: TRBV5-1; abundance: -; j_gene: TRBJ2-7; d_gene: TRBD1; CDR3aa: CASSVTGTGGYEQYF; CDR3nt: TGCGCCAGCAGCGTCACCGGGACAGGAGGCTACGAGCAGTACTTC
v_gene: TRBV18; abundance: once; j_gene: TRBJ2-7; d_gene: -; CDR3aa: CASSPPGVLQGNEQYF; CDR3nt: TGTGCCAGCTCACCACCAGGAGTATTACAGGGAAATGAGCAGTACTTC
v_gene: TRBV7-2; abundance: -; j_gene: TRBJ1-5; d_gene: -; CDR3aa: CASSLGIDQPQHF; CDR3nt: TGTGCCAGCAGCCTGGGCATAGATCAGCCCCAGCATTTT
v_gene: TRBV6-5; abundance: -; j_gene: TRBJ2-3; d_gene: TRBD2; CDR3aa: CASSYFSGGPTDTQYF; CDR3nt: TGTGCCAGCAGTTACTTCTCGGGGGGGCCGACAGATACGCAGTATTTT
v_gene: TRBV11-2; abundance: -; j_gene: TRBJ1-1; d_gene: TRBD1; CDR3aa: CASSFLPGQGYTEAFF; CDR3nt: TGTGCCAGCAGCTTTTTGCCGGGACAGGGGTACACTGAAGCTTTCTTT
v_gene: TRBV7-2; abundance: few; j_gene: TRBJ1-2; d_gene: TRBD1; CDR3aa: CASSLRQGQHYGYTF; CDR3nt: TGTGCCAGCAGCCTTCGACAGGGACAGCACTATGGCTACACCTTC
v_gene: TRBV30; abundance: -; j_gene: TRBJ1-1; d_gene: -; CDR3aa: CAWIQKNTEAFF; CDR3nt: TGTGCCTGGATACAAAAGAACACTGAAGCTTTCTTT
v_gene: TRBV19; abundance: -; j_gene: TRBJ2-2; d_gene: TRBD1; CDR3aa: CASSLGQGAEAGELFF; CDR3nt: TGTGCCAGTAGCCTAGGACAGGGGGCGGAGGCCGGGGAGCTGTTTTTT
v_gene: TRBV6-5; abundance: -; j_gene: TRBJ2-3; d_gene: TRBD2; CDR3aa: CASSPGTKNTQYF; CDR3nt: TGTGCCAGCAGCCCCGGGACTAAGAATACGCAGTATTTT
v_gene: TRBV19; abundance: -; j_gene: TRBJ1-5; d_gene: -; CDR3aa: CASSPRGTILYSNQPQHF; CDR3nt: TGTGCCAGTAGTCCCAGAGGGACAATACTTTATAGCAATCAGCCCCAGCATTTT
v_gene: TRBV2; abundance: -; j_gene: TRBJ1-5; d_gene: TRBD1; CDR3aa: CASSEQGVKPQHF; CDR3nt: TGTGCCAGCAGTGAACAGGGGGTGAAGCCCCAGCATTTT
v_gene: TRBV5-1; abundance: -; j_gene: TRBJ2-3; d_gene: -; CDR3aa: CASSEGPSTDTQYF; CDR3nt: TGCGCCAGCAGCGAGGGCCCGAGCACAGATACGCAGTATTTT
v_gene: TRBV6-5; abundance: -; j_gene: TRBJ1-1; d_gene: TRBD1; CDR3aa: CASTRDRVTEAFF; CDR3nt: TGTGCCAGCACCAGGGACAGGGTCACTGAAGCTTTCTTT
v_gene: TRBV2; abundance: once; j_gene: TRBJ2-2; d_gene: -; CDR3aa: CASTVGRNTGELFF; CDR3nt: TGTGCCAGCACAGTGGGGCGGAACACCGGGGAGCTGTTTTTT
v_gene: TRBV9; abundance: -; j_gene: TRBJ2-5; d_gene: -; CDR3aa: CASSLSGAETQYF; CDR3nt: TGTGCCAGCAGTTTATCAGGGGCAGAGACCCAGTACTTC
v_gene: TRBV6-5; abundance: -; j_gene: TRBJ1-5; d_gene: -; CDR3aa: CASSYSPGSNQPQHF; CDR3nt: TGTGCCAGCAGTTACTCCCCGGGGAGCAATCAGCCCCAGCATTTT
v_gene: TRBV5-4; abundance: -; j_gene: TRBJ2-7; d_gene: TRBD2; CDR3aa: CASSSRGSGLGIYEQYF; CDR3nt: TGTGCCAGCAGCTCTCGGGGGAGCGGACTAGGTATCTACGAGCAGTACTTC
v_gene: TRBV28; abundance: -; j_gene: TRBJ1-5; d_gene: -; CDR3aa: CASSSSREGTQPQHF; CDR3nt: TGTGCCAGCAGTAGTTCAAGGGAGGGAACCCAGCCCCAGCATTTT
v_gene: TRBV27; abundance: -; j_gene: TRBJ2-1; d_gene: -; CDR3aa: CASSFGGSYNEQFF; CDR3nt: TGTGCCAGCAGTTTCGGGGGCTCCTACAATGAGCAGTTCTTC
v_gene: TRBV5-6; abundance: -; j_gene: TRBJ1-1; d_gene: -; CDR3aa: CASSFERVGTEAFF; CDR3nt: TGTGCCAGCAGCTTTGAGAGGGTAGGCACTGAAGCTTTCTTT
v_gene: TRBV7-2; abundance: -; j_gene: TRBJ2-3; d_gene: -; CDR3aa: CASSLQSGGTDTQYF; CDR3nt: TGTGCCAGCAGCTTACAGAGCGGAGGCACAGATACGCAGTATTTT
v_gene: TRBV13; abundance: -; j_gene: TRBJ2-1; d_gene: -; CDR3aa: CASSLRERAGEQFF; CDR3nt: TGTGCCAGCAGCTTAAGGGAGAGGGCGGGTGAGCAGTTCTTC
v_gene: TRBV7-4; abundance: -; j_gene: TRBJ2-7; d_gene: TRBD1; CDR3aa: CASSLIRTGRRF; CDR3nt: TGTGCCAGCAGCCTTATACGGACAGGCAGACGTTTC